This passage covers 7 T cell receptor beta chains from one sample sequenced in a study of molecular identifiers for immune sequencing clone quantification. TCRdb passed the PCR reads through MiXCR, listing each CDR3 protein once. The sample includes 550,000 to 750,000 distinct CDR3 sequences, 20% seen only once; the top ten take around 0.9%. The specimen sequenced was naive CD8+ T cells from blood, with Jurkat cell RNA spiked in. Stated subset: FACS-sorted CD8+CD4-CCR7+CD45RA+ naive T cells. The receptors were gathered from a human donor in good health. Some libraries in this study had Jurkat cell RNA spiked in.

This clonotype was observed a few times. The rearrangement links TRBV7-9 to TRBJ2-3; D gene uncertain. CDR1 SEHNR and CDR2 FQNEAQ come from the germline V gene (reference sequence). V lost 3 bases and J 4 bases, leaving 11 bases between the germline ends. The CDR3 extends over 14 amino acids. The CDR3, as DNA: TGTGCCAGCAGCTTCCAGTCTGGTCCAGATACGCAGTATTTT. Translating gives CASSFQSGPDTQYF. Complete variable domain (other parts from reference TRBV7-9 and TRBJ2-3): DTGVSQNPRHKITKRGQNVTFRCDPISEHNRLYWYRQTLGQGPEFLTYFQNEAQLEKSRLLSDRFSAERPKGSFSTLEIQRTEQGDSAMYLCASSFQSGPDTQYFGPGTRLTVL.

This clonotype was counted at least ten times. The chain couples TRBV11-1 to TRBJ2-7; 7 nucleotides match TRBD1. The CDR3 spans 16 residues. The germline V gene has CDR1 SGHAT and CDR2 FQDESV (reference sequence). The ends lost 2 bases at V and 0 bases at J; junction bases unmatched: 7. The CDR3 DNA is TGTGCCAGCAGCTTATCTAGAGGGGGCAGCTCCTACGAGCAGTACTTC. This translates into CASSLSRGGSSYEQYF.

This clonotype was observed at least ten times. CDR3 protein: CASSLSPGVEQYF. CDR3 DNA sequence: TGCGCCAGCAGTCTATCCCCAGGGGTCGAGCAGTACTTC. The V gene is TRBV4-1, the J gene TRBJ2-7, with D perhaps TRBD1 (6 bases). Trimming took 6 bases from V and 6 from J, leaving 15 bases between them. CDR3 size: 13 residues. Germline loops: CDR1 MGHRA, CDR2 YSYEKL.

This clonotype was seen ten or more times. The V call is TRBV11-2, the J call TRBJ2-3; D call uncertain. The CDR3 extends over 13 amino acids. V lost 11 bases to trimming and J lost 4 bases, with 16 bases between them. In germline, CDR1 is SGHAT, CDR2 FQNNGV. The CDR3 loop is CAVTTAVADTQYF. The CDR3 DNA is TGTGCCGTTACAACCGCGGTGGCAGATACGCAGTATTTT.

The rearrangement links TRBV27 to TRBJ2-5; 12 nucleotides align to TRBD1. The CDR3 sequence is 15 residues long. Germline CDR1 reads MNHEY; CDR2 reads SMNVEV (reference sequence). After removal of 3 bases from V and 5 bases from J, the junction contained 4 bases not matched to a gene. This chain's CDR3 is CASSFGTGGLETQYF. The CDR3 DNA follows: TGTGCCAGCAGTTTCGGGACAGGGGGCTTGGAGACCCAGTACTTC.

The CDR3: CASSNRATNEKLFF. The CDR3 DNA is TGTGCCAGCAGCAACAGAGCAACTAATGAAAAACTGTTTTTT. The chain uses TRBV25-1 and TRBJ1-4; unclear D gene. Germline V CDR1 and CDR2: MGHDK, SYGVNS. The V end lost 6 bases, the J end lost 0 bases, and 8 bases lay between the germline ends. This CDR3 is 14 amino acids long.

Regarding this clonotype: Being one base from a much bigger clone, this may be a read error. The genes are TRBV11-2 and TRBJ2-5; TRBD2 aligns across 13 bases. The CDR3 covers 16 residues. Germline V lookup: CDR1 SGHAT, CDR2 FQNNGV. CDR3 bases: TGTGCCAGCAGCCCCGAACTAGCGGGGGGGCGTGAGACCCAGTGCTTC. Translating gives CASSPELAGGRETQCF. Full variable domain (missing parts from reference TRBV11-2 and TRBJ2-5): EAGVAQSPRYKIIEKRQSVAFWCNPISGHATLYWYQQILGQGPKLLIQFQNNGVVDDSQLPKDRFSAERLKGVDSTLKIQPAKLEDSAVYLCASSPELAGGRETQCFGPGTRLLVL.